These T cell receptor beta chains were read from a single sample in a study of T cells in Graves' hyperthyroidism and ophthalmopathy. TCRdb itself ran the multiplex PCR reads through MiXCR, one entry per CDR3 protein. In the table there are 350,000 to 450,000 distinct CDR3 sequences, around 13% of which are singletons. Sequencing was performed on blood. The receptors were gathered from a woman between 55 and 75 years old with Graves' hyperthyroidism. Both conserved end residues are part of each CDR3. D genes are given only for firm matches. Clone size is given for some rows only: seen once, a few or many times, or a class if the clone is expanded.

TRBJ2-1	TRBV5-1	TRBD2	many	TGCGCCAGCAGCCCCCTAGCGGGAGAGGGTAATGAGCAGTTCTTC	CASSPLAGEGNEQFF
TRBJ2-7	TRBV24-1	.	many	TGTGCCACCAGTGAAGCCGGGACACAGTTTGACGAGCAGTACTTC	CATSEAGTQFDEQYF
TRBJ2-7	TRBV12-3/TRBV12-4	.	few	TGTGCCAGCAGCCTCGGGGCATGGAACTCCTACGAGCAGTACTTC	CASSLGAWNSYEQYF
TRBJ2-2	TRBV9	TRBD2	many	TGTGCCAGCAGCGGGACTAGCGGGGTGCACGCGAACACCGGGGAGCTGTTTTTT	CASSGTSGVHANTGELFF
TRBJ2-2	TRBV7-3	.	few	TGTGCCAGCAGCTTACAGTCCACCGGGGAGCTGTTTTTT	CASSLQSTGELFF
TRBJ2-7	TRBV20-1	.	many	TGCAGTGCTCCTTTACCATTGGGGAGTTCCTACGAGCAGTACTTC	CSAPLPLGSSYEQYF
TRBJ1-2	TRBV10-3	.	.	TGTGCCATCAGTGAGTCGGCCGTCAGCTATGGCTACACCTTC	CAISESAVSYGYTF
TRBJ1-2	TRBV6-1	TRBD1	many	TGTGCCAGCAGTCCCCAGGGGACAGGGAGAGGCTACACCTTC	CASSPQGTGRGYTF
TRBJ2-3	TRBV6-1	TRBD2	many	TGTGCCAGCAGTCGCACCGGGACTAGGAGCACAGATACGCAGTATTTT	CASSRTGTRSTDTQYF
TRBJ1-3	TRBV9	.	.	TGTGCCAGCAGCGTAGAGGGCGGTGGAAACACCATATATTTT	CASSVEGGGNTIYF
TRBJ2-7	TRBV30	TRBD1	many	TGTGCCTGGAGTCCCGCCCCCGGGACAGGAGGCGAGCAGTACTTC	CAWSPAPGTGGEQYF
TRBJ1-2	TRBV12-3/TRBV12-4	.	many	TGTGCCAGCAGCGGCACAGGGACCTATGGCTACACCTTC	CASSGTGTYGYTF
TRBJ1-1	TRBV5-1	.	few	TGCGCCAGCAGCTTGGTGGGACCAACTGAAGCTTTCTTT	CASSLVGPTEAFF
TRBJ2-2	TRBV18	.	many	TGTGCCAGCTCACCCATTCGGGGTGACACCGGGGAGCTGTTTTTT	CASSPIRGDTGELFF
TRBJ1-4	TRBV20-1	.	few	TGCAGTGAGGGGGGGGGGAGTCCTAATGAAAAACTGTTTTTT	CSEGGGSPNEKLFF
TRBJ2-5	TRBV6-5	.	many	TGTGCCAGCAGTTACGGGGGCGGGACCGGAGAGACCCAGTACTTC	CASSYGGGTGETQYF
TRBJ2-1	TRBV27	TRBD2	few	TGTGCCAGCAAACCACTAGCGGGAGGGAGCTCCTACAATGAGCAGTTCTTC	CASKPLAGGSSYNEQFF
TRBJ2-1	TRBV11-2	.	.	TGTGCCAGCAGGATCCCCTACAATGAGCAGTTCTTC	CASRIPYNEQFF
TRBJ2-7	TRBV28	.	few	TGTGCCAGCAGACCCGACAGGTTGGGGGAGCAGTACTTC	CASRPDRLGEQYF
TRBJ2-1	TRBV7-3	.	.	TGTGCCGGCAGCTTAGGAGGAAGCGAGCAGTTCTTC	CAGSLGGSEQFF
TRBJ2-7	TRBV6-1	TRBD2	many	TGTGCCAGCAGTGAAGCGGGAATTAGCGGGAGCTACGAGCAGTACTTC	CASSEAGISGSYEQYF
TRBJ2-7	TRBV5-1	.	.	TGCGCCAGCAGCCATAAAAGGGACTACGAGCAGTACTTC	CASSHKRDYEQYF
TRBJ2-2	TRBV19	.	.	TGTGCCAGTAGGGTTCTAAGCGGGGAGCTGTTTTTT	CASRVLSGELFF